The clone carrying this TCR beta chain has just a few counts. V lost 6 bases and J lost 3; bases outside the gene matches: 4. The CDR3 loop spans 13 amino acids. The germline V gene has CDR1 MNHNS and CDR2 SASEGT. Overnight CMV lysate stimulation of fresh PBMCs defined donor CMV status by CD4+ IFNgamma. The sample comes from a study of naive and memory T cell subsets. Both TRBC1 and TRBC2 were covered by a beta constant-region primer of two equimolar oligonucleotides. The ligated cDNA underwent four PCR rounds using SP2 and nested alpha and beta constant-region primers. TCRdb redid the calling of the UMI-ligation and nested PCR reads with MiXCR, one entry per CDR3 protein. This sample has more than 100,000 distinct CDR3 sequences, with over 30% found just once.

The chain joins TRBV6-1 to TRBJ2-7; 8 bases agree with TRBD1. The sample taken for sequencing was central memory CD4+ T cells from blood. The clonotype was recovered from a human donor in good health. CDR3 nucleotides: TGTGCCAGCAGGCCCACAGGGGGCTACGAGCAGTACTTC. Translated, it gives CASRPTGGYEQYF.